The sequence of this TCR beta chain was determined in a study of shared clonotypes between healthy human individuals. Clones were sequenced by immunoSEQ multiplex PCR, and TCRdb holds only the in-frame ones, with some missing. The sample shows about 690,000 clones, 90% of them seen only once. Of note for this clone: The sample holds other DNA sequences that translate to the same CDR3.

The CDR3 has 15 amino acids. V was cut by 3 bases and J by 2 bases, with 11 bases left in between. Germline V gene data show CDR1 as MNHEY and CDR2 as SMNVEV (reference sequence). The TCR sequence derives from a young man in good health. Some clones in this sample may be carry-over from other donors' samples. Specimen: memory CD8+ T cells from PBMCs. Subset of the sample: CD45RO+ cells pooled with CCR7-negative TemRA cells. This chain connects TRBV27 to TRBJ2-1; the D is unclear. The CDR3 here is CASSFRLAAYNEQFF. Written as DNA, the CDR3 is TGTGCCAGCAGTTTCCGGCTCGCAGCCTACAATGAGCAGTTCTTC.